This T cell receptor beta chain emerged from a study of T cell responses to AZD1222 COVID-19 vaccine (dated by TCRdb to the early 2020s). With respect to the entire study: AZD1222 recipients with second doses at about 4 weeks or about 12 weeks were pooled, because spike-specific TCR depth and breadth did not differ between schedules. A total of more than 230 trial participants underwent TCR sequencing, of whom about 200 had received two doses of AZD1222 and about 25 had received two doses of the MenACWY control vaccine. Trial participants were enrolled by age into 18-55, 56-69 and 70-plus year subgroups, with around 140, 26 and 57 TCR-sequenced participants respectively.

Overall study outcomes, separate from this receptor: Participants were mostly white British and included more females than males, and it was suggested by the authors that clonal diversity may have been underestimated. Conclusions about previously exposed vaccinees were limited because only 6 or 7 AZD1222 recipients were SARS-CoV-2 seropositive at baseline. Spike-specific TCR breadth and depth rose significantly after two AZD1222 doses compared with day 0 and with MenACWY recipients. Nearly half of unique spike-specific TCRs reportedly recognized epitopes outside regions mutated in the B.1.351 and B.1.1.7 variants. Because no samples from the day 14 peak response were available, repertoires could be characterized only after the peak T cell response. CD4 TCRs associated with the vaccine covered the entire spike protein, and the dominant responses were in regions 160-218 and 743-854. The 56-69-year group was small, and its depth increase did not reach significance, likely because of low power.

The germline V gene (reference sequence) sets CDR1 to LNHDA and CDR2 to SQIVND. Spanning cysteine to phenylalanine, the CDR3 consists of 14 amino acids. Only the CDR3 part of the read is kept: 42 bases, read in frame from the first base. Clipping removes 6 bases from V and 5 bases from J, with 9 as the unmatched junction base count. This clone was recorded once. Its recognized antigen is unknown. No base qualities exist here, and no much larger clone lies one base off it. Interpreted using the paper, the time point label stands for: baseline before first vaccination. Vaccinee samples came from UK trials COV001 and COV002, including a single-blind randomized controlled phase 2/3 trial of AZD1222 (ChAdOx1 nCoV-19) in healthy adults. For TCRbeta chain sequencing, PBMC samples from trial participants were taken at day 0 and at day 28 after the second dose. The CDR3 regions of human TCRbeta chains were analyzed by immunosequencing. Per the authors' processing: Repertoire TCRs were checked for matches against a reference library of SARS-CoV-2-specific TCRs that had been generated using the MIRA antigen-specificity platform. Breadth was defined as the fraction of unique TCRs that were SARS-CoV-2-associated. Depth was defined as the fraction of total T cells that were SARS-CoV-2-associated. Using the MIRA data, each spike-specific TCR was assigned both to the spike region to which the TCR was reactive and to a CD4 or CD8 class. Log10-transformed breadth and depth values were compared by one-way ANOVA with Sidak's multiple comparisons tests. TCRdb carries this immuneACCESS record with in-frame sequences only. Its versions omit some clonotypes, under half of them owing to an unresolved V gene in the studies checked, with the rest unexplained. V and J calls plus clone size are reproduced from that table; the DNA served to infer D and trimming. This sample lists around 200,000 clones; 88% were detected once. Jointly, the top ten make up approximately 0.5% of the sample.

The TCR originated in an adult in good health. This material consisted of peripheral blood, taken on day 0 of AZD1222 vaccination. The chain is encoded by TRBV19 joined to TRBJ1-1; a stretch of 7 junction bases matches TRBD1. The DNA sequence follows: TGTGCCAGTAGACCTCAGGGGGAGAGGACTGAAGCTTTCTTT. Its translation is CASRPQGERTEAFF.